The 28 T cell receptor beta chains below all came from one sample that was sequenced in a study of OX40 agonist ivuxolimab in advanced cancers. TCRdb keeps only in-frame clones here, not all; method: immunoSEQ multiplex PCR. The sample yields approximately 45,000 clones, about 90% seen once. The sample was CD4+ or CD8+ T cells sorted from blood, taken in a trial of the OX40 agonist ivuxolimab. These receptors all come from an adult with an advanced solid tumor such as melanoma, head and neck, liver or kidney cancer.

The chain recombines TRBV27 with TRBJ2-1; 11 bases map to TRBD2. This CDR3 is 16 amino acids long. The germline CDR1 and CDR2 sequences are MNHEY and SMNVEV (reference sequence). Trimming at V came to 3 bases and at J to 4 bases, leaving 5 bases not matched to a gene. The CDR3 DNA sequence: TGTGCCAGCAGTTTGAGGCTAGCGGGAGGTTACAATGAGCAGTTCTTC. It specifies CASSLRLAGGYNEQFF.

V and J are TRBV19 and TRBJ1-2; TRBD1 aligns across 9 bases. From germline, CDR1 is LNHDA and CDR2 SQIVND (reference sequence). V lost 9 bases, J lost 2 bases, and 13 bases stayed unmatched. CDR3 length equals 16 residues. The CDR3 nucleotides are TGTGCCAGCCACCCGAGGGGGACAGGGAGAAACTATGGCTACACCTTC. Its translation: CASHPRGTGRNYGYTF.

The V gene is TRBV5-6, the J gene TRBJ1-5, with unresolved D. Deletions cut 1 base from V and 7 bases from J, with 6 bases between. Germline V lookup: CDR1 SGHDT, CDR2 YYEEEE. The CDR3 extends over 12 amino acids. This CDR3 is CASSLPGQPQHF. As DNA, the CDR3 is TGTGCCAGCAGCTTGCCGGGCCAGCCCCAGCATTTT.

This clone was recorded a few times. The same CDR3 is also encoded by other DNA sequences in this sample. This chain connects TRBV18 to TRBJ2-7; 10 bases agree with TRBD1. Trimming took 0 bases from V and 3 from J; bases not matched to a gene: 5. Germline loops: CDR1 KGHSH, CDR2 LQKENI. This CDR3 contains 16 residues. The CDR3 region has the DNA TGTGCCAGCTCACCACCCGGGACAGGGGTCCTCTACGAGCAGTACTTC. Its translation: CASSPPGTGVLYEQYF.

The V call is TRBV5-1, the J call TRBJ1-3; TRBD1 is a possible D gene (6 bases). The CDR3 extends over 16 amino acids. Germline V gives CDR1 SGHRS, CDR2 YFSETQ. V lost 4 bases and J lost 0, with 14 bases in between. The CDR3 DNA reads TGCGCCAGCAGCCCGGGGGGGCCCAGCTCTGGAAACACCATATATTTT. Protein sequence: CASSPGGPSSGNTIYF.

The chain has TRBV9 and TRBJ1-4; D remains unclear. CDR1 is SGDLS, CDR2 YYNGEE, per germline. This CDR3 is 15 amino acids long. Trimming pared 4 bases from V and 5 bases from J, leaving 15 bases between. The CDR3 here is CASSTTPELNEKLFF. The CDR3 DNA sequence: TGTGCCAGCAGCACTACCCCGGAACTCAATGAAAAACTGTTTTTT.

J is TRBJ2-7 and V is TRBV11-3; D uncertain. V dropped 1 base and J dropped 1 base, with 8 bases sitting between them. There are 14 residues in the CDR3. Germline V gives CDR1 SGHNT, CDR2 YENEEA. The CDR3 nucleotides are TGTGCCAGCAGCTTAGCGGTCGGGTCCTACGAGCAGTACTTC. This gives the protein CASSLAVGSYEQYF.

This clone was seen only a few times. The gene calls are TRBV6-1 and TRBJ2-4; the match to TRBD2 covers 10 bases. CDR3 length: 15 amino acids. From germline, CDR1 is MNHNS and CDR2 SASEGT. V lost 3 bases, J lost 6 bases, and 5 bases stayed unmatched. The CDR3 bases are TGTGCCAGCAGTGAGCCGGGACTAGCGATAAACATTCAGTACTTC. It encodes CASSEPGLAINIQYF.

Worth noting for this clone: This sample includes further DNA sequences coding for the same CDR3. This CDR3 reads CASSLDRAGNTIYF. In DNA, the CDR3 is TGTGCCAGCAGCTTGGACAGGGCTGGAAACACCATATATTTT. The rearrangement uses TRBV7-2 and TRBJ1-3; 8 bases agree with TRBD1. The length of the CDR3 is 14 residues. CDR1 and CDR2 (germline): SGHTA, FQGNSA. The ends lost 3 bases at V and 2 bases at J; junction bases unmatched: 0.

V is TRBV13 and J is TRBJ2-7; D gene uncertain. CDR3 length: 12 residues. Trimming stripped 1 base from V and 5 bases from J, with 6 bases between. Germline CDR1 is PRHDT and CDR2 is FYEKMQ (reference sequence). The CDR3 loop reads CASSLEGHEQYF. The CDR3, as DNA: TGTGCCAGCAGCTTAGAGGGCCACGAGCAGTACTTC.

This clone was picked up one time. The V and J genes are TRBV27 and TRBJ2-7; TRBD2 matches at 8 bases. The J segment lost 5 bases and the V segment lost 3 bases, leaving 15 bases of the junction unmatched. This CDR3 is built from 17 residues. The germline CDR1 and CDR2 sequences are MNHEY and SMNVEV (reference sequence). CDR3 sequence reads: CASSLTHVGGDLDEQYF. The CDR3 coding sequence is TGTGCCAGCAGTTTGACGCATGTCGGGGGGGATTTGGACGAGCAGTACTTC.

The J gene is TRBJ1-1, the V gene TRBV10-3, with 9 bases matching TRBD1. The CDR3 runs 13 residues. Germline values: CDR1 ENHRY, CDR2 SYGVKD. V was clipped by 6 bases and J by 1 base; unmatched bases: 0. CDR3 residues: CAIRGQGNTEAFF. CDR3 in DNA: TGTGCCATCAGGGGACAGGGGAACACTGAAGCTTTCTTT.

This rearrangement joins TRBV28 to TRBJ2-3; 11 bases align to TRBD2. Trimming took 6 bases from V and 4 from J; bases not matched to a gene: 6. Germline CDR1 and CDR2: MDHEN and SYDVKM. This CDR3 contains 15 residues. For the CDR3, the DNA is TGTGCCAGCAGCACTAGCGGGAGTTCGCCAGATACGCAGTATTTT. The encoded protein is CASSTSGSSPDTQYF. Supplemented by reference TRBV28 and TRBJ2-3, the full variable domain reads DVKVTQSSRYLVKRTGEKVFLECVQDMDHENMFWYRQDPGLGLRLIYFSYDVKMKEKGDIPEGYSVSREKKERFSLILESASTNQTSMYLCASSTSGSSPDTQYFGPGTRLTVL.

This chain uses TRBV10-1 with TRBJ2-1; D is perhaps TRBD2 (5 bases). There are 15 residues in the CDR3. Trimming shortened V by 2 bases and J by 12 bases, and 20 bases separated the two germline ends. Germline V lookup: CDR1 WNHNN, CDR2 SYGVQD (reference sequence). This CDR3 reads CASSEGSSLGSWQFF. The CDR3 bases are TGCGCCAGCAGTGAGGGATCTAGCCTAGGTTCCTGGCAGTTCTTC.

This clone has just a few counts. This CDR3 is CASRPPGLRTEAFF. DNA of the CDR3: TGTGCCAGCAGACCGCCGGGACTTAGGACTGAAGCTTTCTTT. J is TRBJ1-1 and V is TRBV6-1; D may be TRBD1 (5 bases). Trimming shortened V by 6 bases and J by 5 bases, and 16 bases separated the two germline ends. Germline CDR1 and CDR2: MNHNS and SASEGT. CDR3 length equals 14 residues.

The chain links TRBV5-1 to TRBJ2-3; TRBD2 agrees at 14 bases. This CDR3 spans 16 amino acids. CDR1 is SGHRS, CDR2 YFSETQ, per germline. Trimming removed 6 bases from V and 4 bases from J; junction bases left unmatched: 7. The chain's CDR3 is CASTATGLAGADTQYF. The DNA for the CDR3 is TGCGCCAGCACCGCCACGGGACTAGCGGGAGCAGATACGCAGTATTTT.

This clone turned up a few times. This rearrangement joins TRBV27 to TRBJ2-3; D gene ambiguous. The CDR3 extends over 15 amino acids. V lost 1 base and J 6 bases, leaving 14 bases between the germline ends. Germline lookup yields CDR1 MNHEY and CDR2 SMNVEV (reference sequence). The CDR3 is CASSLYSGSEDTQYF. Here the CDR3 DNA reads TGTGCCAGCAGTTTATATTCCGGATCGGAGGATACGCAGTATTTT.

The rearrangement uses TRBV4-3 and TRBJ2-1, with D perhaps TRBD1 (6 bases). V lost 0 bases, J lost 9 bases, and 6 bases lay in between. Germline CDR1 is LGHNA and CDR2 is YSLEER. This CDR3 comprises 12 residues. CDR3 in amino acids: CASSQEGGEQFF. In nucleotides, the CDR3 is TGCGCCAGCAGCCAAGAAGGGGGTGAGCAGTTCTTC.

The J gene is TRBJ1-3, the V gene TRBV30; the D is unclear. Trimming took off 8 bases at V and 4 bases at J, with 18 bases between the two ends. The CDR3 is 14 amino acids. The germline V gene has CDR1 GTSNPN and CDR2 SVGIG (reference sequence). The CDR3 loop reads CARTTSSRGNTIYF. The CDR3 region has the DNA TGTGCCAGGACGACTTCTTCAAGAGGAAACACCATATATTTT.

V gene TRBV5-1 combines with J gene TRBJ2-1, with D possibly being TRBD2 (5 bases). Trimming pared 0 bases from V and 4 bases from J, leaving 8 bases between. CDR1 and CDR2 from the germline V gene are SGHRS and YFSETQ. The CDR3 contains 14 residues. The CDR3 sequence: CASSLDEGYNEQFF. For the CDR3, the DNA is TGCGCCAGCAGCTTGGACGAGGGATACAATGAGCAGTTCTTC.

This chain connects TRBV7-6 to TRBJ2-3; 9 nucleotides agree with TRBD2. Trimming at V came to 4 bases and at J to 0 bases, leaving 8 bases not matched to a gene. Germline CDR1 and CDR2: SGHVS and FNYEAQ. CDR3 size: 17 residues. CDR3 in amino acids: CASSYMTSGASTDTQYF. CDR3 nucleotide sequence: TGTGCCAGCAGCTACATGACTAGCGGAGCGAGCACAGATACGCAGTATTTT.

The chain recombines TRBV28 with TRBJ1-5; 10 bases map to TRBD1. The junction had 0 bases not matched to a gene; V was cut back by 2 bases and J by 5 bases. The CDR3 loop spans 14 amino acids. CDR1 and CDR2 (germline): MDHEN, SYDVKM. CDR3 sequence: CASSLGTGDQPQHF. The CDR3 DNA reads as TGTGCCAGCAGTTTAGGGACAGGGGATCAGCCCCAGCATTTT.

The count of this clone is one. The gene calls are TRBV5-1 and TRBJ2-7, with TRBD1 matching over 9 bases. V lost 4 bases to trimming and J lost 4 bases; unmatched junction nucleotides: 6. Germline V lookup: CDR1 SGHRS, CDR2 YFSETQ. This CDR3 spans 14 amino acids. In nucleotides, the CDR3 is TGCGCCAGCAGCATAGGGACAGGGTTATACGAGCAGTACTTC. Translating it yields CASSIGTGLYEQYF.

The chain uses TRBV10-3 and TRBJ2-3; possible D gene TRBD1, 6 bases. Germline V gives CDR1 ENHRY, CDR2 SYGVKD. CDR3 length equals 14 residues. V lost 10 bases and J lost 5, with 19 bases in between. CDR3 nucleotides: TGTGCCACCCGGGACATCTTGGAGGTAGATACGCAGTATTTT. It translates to CATRDILEVDTQYF.

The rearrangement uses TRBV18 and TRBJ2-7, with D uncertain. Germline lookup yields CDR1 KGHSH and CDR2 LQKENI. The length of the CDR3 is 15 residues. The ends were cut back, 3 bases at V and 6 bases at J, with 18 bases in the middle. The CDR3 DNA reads TGTGCCAGCTCACCCCGAACGGGCTCGTCTATCGAGCAGTACTTC. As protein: CASSPRTGSSIEQYF.

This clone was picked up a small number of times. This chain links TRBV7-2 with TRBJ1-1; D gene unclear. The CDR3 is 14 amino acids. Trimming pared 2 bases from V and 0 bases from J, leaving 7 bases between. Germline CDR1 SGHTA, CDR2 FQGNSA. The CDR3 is CASSLHRLNTEAFF. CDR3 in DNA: TGTGCCAGCAGCTTACACAGATTGAACACTGAAGCTTTCTTT.

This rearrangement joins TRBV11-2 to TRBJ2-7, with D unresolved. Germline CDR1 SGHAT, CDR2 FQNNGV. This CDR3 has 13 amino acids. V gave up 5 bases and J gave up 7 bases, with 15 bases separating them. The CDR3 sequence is CASSLRTATEQYF. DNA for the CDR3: TGTGCCAGCAGCCTCCGCACAGCAACGGAGCAGTACTTC. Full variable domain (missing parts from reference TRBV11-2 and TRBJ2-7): EAGVAQSPRYKIIEKRQSVAFWCNPISGHATLYWYQQILGQGPKLLIQFQNNGVVDDSQLPKDRFSAERLKGVDSTLKIQPAKLEDSAVYLCASSLRTATEQYFGPGTRLTVT.

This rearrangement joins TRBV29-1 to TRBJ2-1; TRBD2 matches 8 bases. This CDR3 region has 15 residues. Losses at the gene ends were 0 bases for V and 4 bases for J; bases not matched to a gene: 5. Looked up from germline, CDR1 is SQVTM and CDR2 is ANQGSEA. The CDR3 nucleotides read TGCAGCGTTGAAGAAGGTAGCGGGACTTACAATGAGCAGTTCTTC. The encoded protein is CSVEEGSGTYNEQFF.